The 23 T cell receptor beta chains presented below share a single source sample, sequenced in a study of identical twins. TCRdb reprocessed the 5' RACE reads with MiXCR, giving one entry per CDR3 protein. Of roughly 250,000 distinct CDR3 sequences detected, approximately 7.3% appear once; the ten largest clones hold roughly 5%. The same sample was also used in a study of yellow fever vaccine responses in identical twins.

The specimen was CD8+ T cells sorted from blood. The receptors here all came from a woman aged 18-29 years in good health.

This clonotype has a count of ten or more. This chain joins TRBV28 and TRBJ2-3, with 7 nucleotides matching TRBD2. Germline V lookup: CDR1 MDHEN, CDR2 SYDVKM. V was clipped by 7 bases and J by 2 bases; unmatched bases: 12. This CDR3 has 16 residues. Written as DNA, the CDR3 is TGTGCCAGCACCCCCTCGGGGGGAGACCCCACAGATACGCAGTATTTT. This gives the protein CASTPSGGDPTDTQYF.

J is TRBJ1-5 and V is TRBV21-1; the table's D call of TRBD1 was not tested on the DNA. TRBV21-1 is assigned pseudogene status. This CDR3 is built from 14 residues. The CDR3: CARRTEYSNQPQHF. The CDR3, as DNA: TGTGCCAGGAGGACAGAGTATAGCAATCAGCCCCAGCATTTT.

This clonotype showed up just a few times. This chain connects TRBV7-9 to TRBJ2-7; TRBD1 matches at 7 bases. Germline V CDR1 and CDR2: SEHNR, FQNEAQ (reference sequence). Trimming took 7 bases from V and 7 from J; bases not matched to a gene: 10. The CDR3 runs 13 residues. Here the CDR3 DNA reads TGTGCCAGCACTGCCGAGGGGGCGTGGGAGCAGTACTTC. It encodes CASTAEGAWEQYF.

In this sample, this clonotype turned up many times. The V gene is TRBV29-1, the J gene TRBJ2-7; TRBD1 is a possible D gene (5 bases). In germline, CDR1 is SQVTM, CDR2 ANQGSEA. The CDR3 is made up of 15 amino acids. V dropped 0 bases and J dropped 3 bases, with 15 bases sitting between them. In DNA form, the CDR3 reads TGCAGCGTTGAAGATGGGCAGGGCGAACTCTACGAGCAGTACTTC. Translated: CSVEDGQGELYEQYF.

The chain links TRBV4-2 to TRBJ2-1; D remains ambiguous. V shed 0 bases and J shed 0 bases, with 9 bases lying between them. From germline, CDR1 is LGHNA and CDR2 YNFKEQ. The CDR3 spans 16 residues. The CDR3 region is CASSQEAVVSYNEQFF. CDR3 DNA sequence: TGTGCCAGCAGCCAAGAGGCGGTAGTCTCCTACAATGAGCAGTTCTTC.

Ten or more counts support this clonotype. This CDR3 reads CAISESSSWGELFF. CDR3 nucleotide sequence: TGTGCCATCAGTGAGTCGTCTTCCTGGGGGGAGCTGTTTTTT. This rearrangement joins TRBV10-3 to TRBJ2-2, with D unresolved. This CDR3 is 14 amino acids long. Trimming stripped 0 bases from V and 8 bases from J, with 10 bases between. Germline V CDR1 and CDR2: ENHRY, SYGVKD.

The rearrangement uses TRBV6-5 and TRBJ2-3, with D perhaps TRBD1 (6 bases). V lost 2 bases and J lost 0, with 15 bases in between. This CDR3 has 17 amino acids. Germline CDR1 and CDR2: MNHEY and SVGAGI. This CDR3 reads CASSYGQGGSSTDTQYF. Here the CDR3 DNA reads TGTGCCAGCAGTTACGGCCAAGGGGGTTCTAGCACAGATACGCAGTATTTT.

In its sample, this clonotype was seen a few times. V gene TRBV16 combines with J gene TRBJ1-1; 9 bases align to TRBD1. This CDR3 contains 15 residues. Germline trimming cut 7 bases from V and 5 bases from J; bases unmatched to any gene: 11. CDR1 is KGHSY and CDR2 is FQNENV in the germline V gene. CDR3 sequence (DNA): TGTGCCAGCACTTTTACTGGGACAGGGCTGACTGAAGCTTTCTTT. Its protein product is CASTFTGTGLTEAFF.

The rearrangement joins TRBV7-8 to TRBJ1-1; 7 nucleotides align to TRBD1. The CDR3 contains 16 residues. V shed 2 bases and J 6 bases; nucleotides not matched to a gene: 12. Germline lookup yields CDR1 SGHVS and CDR2 FQNEAQ. The CDR3: CASSLLGQRSGAEAFF. Here the CDR3 DNA reads TGTGCCAGCAGCTTATTGGGACAGCGATCAGGGGCTGAAGCTTTCTTT.

The V and J genes are TRBV10-3 and TRBJ1-5; 8 nucleotides line up with TRBD1. Looked up from germline, CDR1 is ENHRY and CDR2 is SYGVKD. Germline trimming cut 5 bases from V and 5 bases from J; bases unmatched to any gene: 11. The CDR3 extends over 16 amino acids. CDR3 amino acids: CAISFGQGPFDQPQHF. CDR3 DNA sequence: TGTGCCATCAGTTTCGGACAGGGCCCCTTCGATCAGCCCCAGCATTTT.

The rearrangement uses TRBV5-1 and TRBJ2-1; TRBD2 might be the D (5 bases). With 0 bases removed from V and 4 bases from J, the gap between germline ends came to 17 bases. Germline lookup yields CDR1 SGHRS and CDR2 YFSETQ. This CDR3 contains 17 residues. In DNA, the CDR3 is TGCGCCAGCAGCTTGGGCGAGCGGCGTAAGTCTTACAATGAGCAGTTCTTC. Its translation is CASSLGERRKSYNEQFF. The whole variable domain, filled in from reference TRBV5-1 and TRBJ2-1, reads KAGVTQTPRYLIKTRGQQVTLSCSPISGHRSVSWYQQTPGQGLQFLFEYFSETQRNKGNFPGRFSGRQFSNSRSEMNVSTLELGDSALYLCASSLGERRKSYNEQFFGPGTRLTVL.

The genes are TRBV6-4 and TRBJ2-6; D is tentatively TRBD1 or TRBD2 (5 bases each). CDR1 and CDR2 (germline): MRHNA, SNTAGT. V was clipped by 3 bases and J by 4 bases, with 10 bases between them. This CDR3 is built from 15 residues. CDR3 protein: CASSEYGDGANVLTF. CDR3 nucleotides: TGTGCCAGCAGTGAATACGGGGACGGGGCCAACGTCCTGACTTTC.

This chain connects TRBV15 to TRBJ2-7; D might be TRBD2 (6 bases). The CDR3 is 16 residues long. Germline-derived CDR1 and CDR2 are LNHNV and YYDKDF (reference sequence). V lost 6 bases and J lost 3, with 21 bases in between. The CDR3 sequence: CATSSAPQEGRYEQYF. The CDR3 DNA reads as TGTGCCACCAGTTCTGCTCCTCAGGAGGGCCGCTACGAGCAGTACTTC.

This clonotype has at least ten counts. The rearrangement joins TRBV3-1 to TRBJ2-1, with TRBD1 matching over 8 bases. The CDR3 spans 15 residues. The V and J ends lost 5 bases and 5 bases, in that order; junction bases with no gene match: 8. The V gene's germline CDR1 is LGHDT and CDR2 YNNKEL (reference sequence). The CDR3 DNA sequence: TGTGCCAGCAGCTACCGGACAGGGCCGAACAATGAGCAGTTCTTC. Translation gives CASSYRTGPNNEQFF.

This clonotype was seen many times. As DNA, the CDR3 is TGCAGCGTTGTAATTGGCGCAGGGTACTATGGCTACACCTTC. Protein: CSVVIGAGYYGYTF. J is TRBJ1-2 and V is TRBV29-1; a possible D gene is TRBD1 (5 bases). This CDR3 contains 14 residues. The germline V gene encodes CDR1 SQVTM and CDR2 ANQGSEA. Deletions cut 4 bases from V and 3 bases from J, with 15 bases between. Combining the CDR3 with reference TRBV29-1 and TRBJ1-2 gives the whole variable domain SAVISQKPSRDICQRGTSLTIQCQVDSQVTMMFWYRQQPGQSLTLIATANQGSEATYESGFVIDKFPISRPNLTFSTLTVSNMSPEDSSIYLCSVVIGAGYYGYTFGSGTRLTVV.

The rearrangement joins TRBV2 to TRBJ2-1; D may be TRBD2 (6 bases). The CDR3 sequence is 10 residues long. Trimming cost V 6 bases and J 14 bases, with 11 bases left between them. CDR1 and CDR2 from the germline V gene are SNHLY and FYNNEI. The CDR3 sequence: CASRGTVEFF. CDR3 sequence (DNA): TGTGCCAGCAGGGGGACTGTTGAGTTCTTC.

This clonotype was recorded at least ten times. The gene calls are TRBV7-2 and TRBJ2-7, with 10 bases matching TRBD2. The CDR3 has 16 amino acids. Germline V gene data show CDR1 as SGHTA and CDR2 as FQGNSA. V was clipped by 4 bases and J by 2 bases; unmatched bases: 8. CDR3 protein: CASSSPLAGDTYEQYV. The CDR3 DNA sequence: TGTGCCAGCAGCTCCCCCCTAGCGGGGGACACCTACGAGCAGTACGTC.

A few counts support this clonotype. J is TRBJ1-1 and V is TRBV7-9; D might be TRBD1 (6 bases). This CDR3 is built from 14 residues. The germline CDR1 and CDR2 sequences are SEHNR and FQNEAQ (reference sequence). The V end was cut by 3 bases, the J end by 5 bases, with 13 bases between. The CDR3 DNA reads as TGTGCCAGCAGCTTTCCGGGGGCGAGGACTGAAGCTTTCTTT. It encodes CASSFPGARTEAFF.

The CDR3 loop is CASNAGVRTEAFF. The CDR3 region has the DNA TGTGCCAGCAACGCAGGGGTACGGACTGAAGCTTTCTTT. The rearrangement joins TRBV6-1 to TRBJ1-1; the D gene is possibly TRBD1 (6 bases). Trimming shortened V by 7 bases and J by 5 bases, and 14 bases separated the two germline ends. CDR1 MNHNS and CDR2 SASEGT come from the germline V gene. CDR3 length: 13 residues.

In its sample, this clonotype was seen a few times. The rearrangement links TRBV5-1 to TRBJ1-6, with D tentatively TRBD1 (5 bases). Trimming took 1 base from V and 10 from J, leaving 15 bases between them. Per germline, CDR1 SGHRS and CDR2 YFSETQ. This CDR3 spans 15 amino acids. The CDR3 region is CASSLYGDLGSPLHF. In DNA form, the CDR3 reads TGCGCCAGCAGCTTGTATGGGGACTTAGGCTCACCCCTCCACTTT.

Only a few counts were recorded for this clonotype. This sequence joins TRBV3-1 and TRBJ2-1; D might be TRBD1 (6 bases). The CDR3 runs to 13 residues. V lost 1 base to trimming and J lost 9 bases, with 10 bases between them. Germline V gene sequence: CDR1 LGHDT, CDR2 YNNKEL (reference sequence). CDR3 sequence reads: CASSQVGAGEQFF. CDR3 coding DNA: TGTGCCAGCAGCCAAGTGGGGGCAGGTGAGCAGTTCTTC.

This rearrangement joins TRBV28 to TRBJ1-1; possibly TRBD1 for D (6 bases). V lost 5 bases and J 2 bases, leaving 12 bases between the germline ends. CDR1 and CDR2 (germline): MDHEN, SYDVKM. The CDR3 has 14 residues. For the CDR3, the DNA is TGTGCCAGCAGTATATACAGGGTAAACACTGAAGCTTTCTTT. Translation: CASSIYRVNTEAFF.

The V call is TRBV2, the J call TRBJ2-1; 10 bases line up with TRBD1. Germline-derived CDR1 and CDR2 are SNHLY and FYNNEI. The CDR3 sequence is 12 residues long. After removal of 7 bases from V and 8 bases from J, the junction contained 2 bases not matched to a gene. The CDR3 here is CASKDRGHEQFF. The CDR3 bases are TGTGCCAGCAAAGACAGGGGGCATGAGCAGTTCTTC.